A selection of T cell receptor beta chains follows, all from one sample in a study of shared clonotypes between healthy human individuals. Using immunoSEQ multiplex PCR, the repertoire was profiled, and TCRdb retains in-frame clones only, with some absent. The table has almost 700,000 clones, around 92% seen once. The source material was naive CD8+ T cells sorted from blood. These receptors came from a man aged 25-40 years in good health. The CDR3 runs from the conserved cysteine through the conserved F or W. The D gene is left open where the match is weak. Clone size, where shown, is once, few, many, or a class for clones that have expanded.

J gene | D gene | clone size | V gene | CDR3 DNA | CDR3 protein
TRBJ2-5 | NA | NA | TRBV27 | TGTGCCAGCAGTTTGCTAGGGTCCCAAGAGACCCAGTACTTC | CASSLLGSQETQYF
TRBJ1-5 | NA | few | TRBV7-9 | TGTGCCAGCAGCCAGGCTGGGTTTGGTCAGCCCCAGCATTTT | CASSQAGFGQPQHF
TRBJ1-5 | NA | NA | TRBV23-1 | TGCGCCAGCACCCAAACCCAGGGGCCGACCCTACGGGGCAATCAGCCCCAGCATTTT | CASTQTQGPTLRGNQPQHF
TRBJ2-1 | NA | NA | TRBV23-1 | TGCGCCAGCAGTCAATCGCCGGGGCCTGAACTAGAGTTTAGGTCCTACAATGAGCAGTTCTTC | CASSQSPGPELEFRSYNEQFF
TRBJ1-4 | NA | NA | TRBV14 | TGTGCCAGCAGCCAAGATTTGGGCAGAACGAATGAAAAACTGTTTTTT | CASSQDLGRTNEKLFF
TRBJ2-5 | NA | NA | TRBV7-9 | TGTGCCAGCACCCAAAGATCGAATGGAGAGACCCAGTACTTC | CASTQRSNGETQYF
TRBJ2-2 | TRBD1 | NA | TRBV19 | TGTGCCAGTAGTACAATAATGGGGGGACAGGGGATAAACACCGGGGAGCTGTTTTTT | CASSTIMGGQGINTGELFF
TRBJ2-3 | NA | once | TRBV7-3 | TGTGCCAGCAGCTTGGGGCAAGCCGCAGATACGCAGTATTTT | CASSLGQAADTQYF
TRBJ2-6 | NA | NA | TRBV6-6 | TGTGCCAGCAGCCGATCTGTGGAGACTGGGGCCAACGTCCTGACTTTC | CASSRSVETGANVLTF
TRBJ2-1 | NA | NA | TRBV12-5 | TGTGCTAGTGGTTTAAATGCCGAGCAGTTCTTC | CASGLNAEQFF
TRBJ1-1 | TRBD1 | NA | TRBV7-9 | TGTGCCAGCAGCCCCAGGGGGGAGACTGAAGCTTTCTTT | CASSPRGETEAFF
TRBJ2-7 | TRBD2 | NA | TRBV6-1 | TGTGCCAGCAGTCCGGAAGCGGGAGAGGGCTACGAGCAGTACTTC | CASSPEAGEGYEQYF
TRBJ2-3 | TRBD2 | NA | TRBV7-8 | TGTGCCAGCAGCCCCCGGGCTAGCGGGAGGCTAGATACGCAGTATTTT | CASSPRASGRLDTQYF
TRBJ1-5 | NA | NA | TRBV7-6 | TGTGCCAGCAGCTTATCCAGGTTTGGGCAGCCCCAGCATTTT | CASSLSRFGQPQHF
TRBJ2-1 | TRBD1 | NA | TRBV6-5 | TGTGCCAGCAGTTACTCCGGGACAGGTTACAATGAGCAGTTCTTC | CASSYSGTGYNEQFF
TRBJ2-7 | NA | NA | TRBV5-1 | TGCGCCAGCAGCTTGAGGGGGACCCCCTACGAGCAGTACTTC | CASSLRGTPYEQYF
TRBJ2-7 | NA | NA | TRBV10-3 | TGTGCCATCAGGGGGGGACTGGCCGAGCAGTACTTC | CAIRGGLAEQYF
TRBJ2-1 | TRBD2 | NA | TRBV10-2 | TGCGCCAGCAGTGAGTCGAGCGGGAGGCCCGCCATGTCATACAATGAGCAGTTCTTC | CASSESSGRPAMSYNEQFF
TRBJ2-2 | NA | NA | TRBV27 | TGTGCCAGCAGCCCCTTTTTGAGTAGCGGCACCGGGGAGCTGTTTTTT | CASSPFLSSGTGELFF
TRBJ2-1 | NA | NA | TRBV18 | TGTGCCAGCTCACCGAACGATCCGGGCCTCAGGGGAAATCAGTTCTTC | CASSPNDPGLRGNQFF
TRBJ2-7 | NA | NA | TRBV4-3 | TGCGCCAGCAGCCAAGCAAAGGGAGGCCTCTACGAGCAGTACTTC | CASSQAKGGLYEQYF
TRBJ2-7 | NA | once | TRBV19 | TGTGCCAGTAGTATAGGGACAGCGACCTACGAGCAGTACTTC | CASSIGTATYEQYF
TRBJ2-7 | TRBD2 | NA | TRBV29-1 | TGCAGCGCCAAGACTAGCGGAGCCCCCTACGAGCAGTACTTC | CSAKTSGAPYEQYF
TRBJ2-7 | NA | NA | TRBV4-1 | TGCGCCAGCAGCCAAGACACGTGGATTTACGAGCAGTACTTC | CASSQDTWIYEQYF
TRBJ2-2 | NA | NA | TRBV11-2 | TGTGCCAGCAGCTTAGGGGGGTACACCGGGGAGCTGTTTTTT | CASSLGGYTGELFF
TRBJ2-2 | NA | NA | TRBV9 | TGTGCCAGCAGCCCGCGGCTTTCACGGGGCACCGGGGAGCTGTTTTTT | CASSPRLSRGTGELFF
TRBJ2-7 | NA | NA | TRBV11-3 | TGTGCCAGCAGCTCGCCGGGGAGTTACGAGCAGTACTTC | CASSSPGSYEQYF
TRBJ2-1 | TRBD2 | NA | TRBV6-1 | TGTGCCAGCAGTGCCGGACTAGCGGGAGTATGGAATGAGCAGTTCTTC | CASSAGLAGVWNEQFF
TRBJ2-2 | NA | NA | TRBV18 | TGTGCCAGCTCACCACAAGACACAGCGAACACCGGGGAGCTGTTTTTT | CASSPQDTANTGELFF
TRBJ1-2 | TRBD1 | few | TRBV18 | TGTGCCAGCCCATCGGAAGGGGGCGAACAGGCGCCTCGCTTC | CASPSEGGEQAPRF
TRBJ1-5 | NA | NA | TRBV7-8 | TGTGCCAGCAGCTTAGCCGGGGTTAGCAATCAGCCCCAGCATTTT | CASSLAGVSNQPQHF